The rows below give T cell receptor beta chains drawn from one sample of a study of identical twins. From the 5' RACE reads, TCRdb called clonotypes with MiXCR, one entry per CDR3 protein. The data show around 490,000 distinct CDR3 sequences, around 22% seen once. These data were also reused for a study on yellow fever vaccine responses in identical twins.

Sequenced material: CD4+ T cells sorted from blood. Receptor source: a woman younger than 35 in good health. Both conserved end residues are part of each CDR3. A D gene is named only where the DNA matches it firmly. Not every row has a clone size; where given, it reads once, few, many or a size class.

J,size,V,D,CDR3,DNA
TRBJ2-3,few,TRBV2,-,CASGTSTDTQYF,TGTGCCAGCGGGACTAGCACAGATACGCAGTATTTT
TRBJ2-1,few,TRBV12-3/TRBV12-4,TRBD1,CASRPDGTGAYNEQFF,TGTGCCAGCAGACCTGACGGGACAGGTGCCTACAATGAGCAGTTCTTC
TRBJ2-1,-,TRBV10-3,TRBD2,CAISSGPSGNNEQFF,TGTGCCATATCTAGCGGACCGAGTGGCAACAATGAGCAGTTCTTC
TRBJ2-5,few,TRBV5-1,-,CASSSDNAETQYF,TGCGCCAGCAGCTCCGACAACGCGGAGACCCAGTACTTC
TRBJ2-4,many,TRBV7-3,-,CASSLTRDLGNIQYF,TGTGCCAGCAGCTTAACTCGAGATCTGGGGAACATTCAGTACTTC
TRBJ2-6,few,TRBV5-1,-,CASSLVPASGANVLTF,TGCGCCAGCAGCTTGGTACCAGCTTCTGGGGCCAACGTCCTGACTTTC
TRBJ1-2,-,TRBV7-6,TRBD1,CASSLEIQGAGAYGYTF,TGTGCCAGCAGCTTAGAGATACAGGGGGCCGGAGCCTATGGCTACACCTTC
TRBJ1-1,many,TRBV4-2,-,CASREPAMNTEAFF,TGTGCCAGCAGGGAACCAGCGATGAACACTGAAGCTTTCTTT
TRBJ1-2,many,TRBV9,-,CASSASGSMGYTF,TGTGCCAGCAGCGCATCCGGGTCGATGGGCTACACCTTC
TRBJ2-1,-,TRBV28,-,CASKEADNEQFF,TGTGCCAGCAAGGAGGCGGACAATGAGCAGTTCTTC
TRBJ2-1,-,TRBV28,TRBD1,CASSRDRVRNEQFF,TGTGCCAGCAGCCGGGACAGGGTAAGGAATGAGCAGTTCTTC
TRBJ1-2,few,TRBV19,-,CASSIAHGYTF,TGTGCCAGTAGTATAGCACATGGCTACACCTTC
TRBJ1-5,few,TRBV4-1,-,CASSQAVPGFSNQPQHF,TGCGCCAGCAGCCAAGCGGTTCCAGGGTTTAGCAATCAGCCCCAGCATTTT
TRBJ2-3,few,TRBV5-1,TRBD2,CASRPTGTSQDTQYF,TGCGCCAGCAGACCCACAGGGACTAGCCAAGATACGCAGTATTTT
TRBJ1-2,-,TRBV5-1,-,CASSLTGDSYGYTF,TGCGCCAGCAGCTTGACAGGAGACTCCTATGGCTACACCTTC
TRBJ1-5,-,TRBV20-1,TRBD1,CSALQGGQPQHF,TGCAGTGCCCTACAGGGGGGTCAGCCCCAGCATTTT
TRBJ1-2,-,TRBV7-2,-,CASSLDIVGYTF,TGTGCCAGCAGCTTAGACATCGTAGGCTACACCTTC
TRBJ2-1,-,TRBV3-1,TRBD1,CASRLSGGRNEQFF,TGTGCCAGCAGGCTATCAGGGGGTCGGAATGAGCAGTTCTTC
TRBJ2-3,-,TRBV5-1,TRBD2,CASSLVASGRLNTQYF,TGCGCCAGCAGCTTGGTGGCTAGCGGGAGGTTAAATACGCAGTATTTT
TRBJ2-1,-,TRBV5-1,TRBD1,CASSRTGRNEQFF,TGCGCCAGCAGCAGGACAGGACGGAATGAGCAGTTCTTC
TRBJ2-1,few,TRBV5-1,TRBD1,CASRQGANNEQFF,TGCGCCAGCAGACAGGGGGCCAACAATGAGCAGTTCTTC
TRBJ1-2,-,TRBV6-5,-,CASSYSKGSYGYTF,TGTGCCAGCAGTTACTCGAAGGGCAGCTATGGCTACACCTTC
TRBJ2-5,few,TRBV20-1,-,CSARVGTAEQETQYF,TGCAGTGCTAGGGTCGGCACCGCGGAGCAAGAGACCCAGTACTTC
TRBJ1-1,-,TRBV20-1,-,CSARDGGGNTEAFF,TGCAGTGCTAGAGATGGTGGAGGGAACACTGAAGCTTTCTTT
TRBJ2-1,few,TRBV20-1,TRBD2,CSATQAGGLDNEQFF,TGCAGTGCTACCCAAGCGGGGGGGCTCGACAATGAGCAGTTCTTC
TRBJ2-1,-,TRBV5-1,TRBD1,CASSAGTGMERSYNEQFF,TGCGCCAGCAGCGCAGGGACAGGGATGGAGCGCTCCTACAATGAGCAGTTCTTC
TRBJ2-7,-,TRBV6-5,-,CASSYSTGGGSSYEQYF,TGTGCCAGCAGTTACTCGACGGGGGGCGGGAGCTCCTACGAGCAGTACTTC
TRBJ1-5,few,TRBV12-3/TRBV12-4,-,CASSEGKGPQPQHF,TGTGCCAGCAGCGAGGGTAAGGGGCCCCAGCCCCAGCATTTT
TRBJ2-1,few,TRBV5-1,-,CASSLRSGGGYNEQFF,TGCGCCAGCAGCTTGAGAAGCGGAGGGGGCTACAATGAGCAGTTCTTC
TRBJ2-1,-,TRBV7-7,-,CASSPGTLDEQFF,TGTGCCAGCAGCCCAGGGACTCTCGATGAGCAGTTCTTC
TRBJ2-3,-,TRBV7-7,-,CASSFGRNTDTQYF,TGTGCCAGCAGCTTTGGGCGAAACACAGATACGCAGTATTTT
TRBJ2-1,-,TRBV27,TRBD2,CASKKLTSGGSYNEQFF,TGTGCCAGCAAAAAATTAACTAGCGGGGGCTCCTACAATGAGCAGTTCTTC
TRBJ2-2,-,TRBV2,-,CASNPETQKELFF,TGTGCCAGCAATCCGGAAACCCAGAAGGAGCTGTTTTTT
TRBJ2-6,many,TRBV5-1,-,CASSREGTGANVLTF,TGCGCCAGCAGCCGCGAGGGGACTGGGGCCAACGTCCTGACTTTC
TRBJ2-2,few,TRBV18,-,CASSPPTSGHGLKPSTGELFF,TGTGCCAGCTCACCACCCACTTCGGGACACGGACTAAAGCCGTCCACCGGGGAGCTGTTTTTT
TRBJ2-3,few,TRBV5-1,TRBD2,CASSLEGTSGTDTQYF,TGCGCCAGCAGCTTGGAGGGGACTAGCGGCACAGATACGCAGTATTTT
TRBJ2-1,few,TRBV27,TRBD2,CASTQSRAGVHEQFF,TGTGCCAGCACCCAGTCAAGAGCGGGAGTACATGAGCAGTTCTTC
TRBJ2-3,-,TRBV20-1,-,CSASQSTDTQYF,TGCAGTGCCAGCCAGAGCACAGATACGCAGTATTTT
TRBJ2-1,-,TRBV5-1,TRBD1,CASSLETGAPNEQFF,TGCGCCAGCAGCTTGGAGACAGGGGCCCCCAATGAGCAGTTCTTC
TRBJ2-3,many,TRBV2,TRBD1,CASSSPTGTGGVGTDTQYF,TGTGCCAGCAGTTCCCCGACCGGGACAGGGGGTGTGGGCACAGATACGCAGTATTTT
TRBJ2-2,-,TRBV12-3/TRBV12-4,TRBD2,CASSDISGRVRGGELFF,TGTGCCAGCAGCGATATTAGCGGGAGAGTTCGTGGCGGGGAGCTGTTTTTT
TRBJ1-4,-,TRBV27,-,CASSSLGATNEKLFF,TGTGCCAGCAGTTCCTTAGGGGCAACTAATGAAAAACTGTTTTTT
TRBJ2-3,-,TRBV25-1,TRBD1,CASSTPGQGTSTDTQYF,TGTGCCAGCAGTACCCCGGGACAGGGAACAAGCACAGATACGCAGTATTTT
TRBJ2-1,few,TRBV27,-,CASSPPRYNEQFF,TGTGCCAGCAGTCCCCCGAGGTACAATGAGCAGTTCTTC
TRBJ2-2,-,TRBV20-1,TRBD1,CSARTGGPGELFF,TGCAGTGCTCGGACAGGGGGGCCCGGGGAGCTGTTTTTT
TRBJ2-4,few,TRBV3-1,TRBD2,CASSQGTSGGSKNIQYF,TGTGCCAGCAGCCAAGGGACTAGCGGGGGGAGCAAAAACATTCAGTACTTC
TRBJ2-7,-,TRBV28,TRBD1,CASRNSGQGSYEQYF,TGTGCCAGCAGAAATTCGGGACAGGGTTCCTACGAGCAGTACTTC
TRBJ1-5,-,TRBV12-3/TRBV12-4,TRBD1,CASNRQGGSNQPQHF,TGTGCCAGCAATCGACAGGGAGGTAGCAATCAGCCCCAGCATTTT
TRBJ2-7,-,TRBV5-1,-,CASSPDAGNPSYEQYF,TGCGCCAGCAGCCCGGATGCAGGGAACCCCTCTTACGAGCAGTACTTC
TRBJ1-2,-,TRBV5-1,-,CASSMTTNYGYTF,TGCGCCAGCAGCATGACAACTAACTATGGCTACACCTTC
TRBJ2-1,-,TRBV3-1,TRBD2,CASSRPGTSGGGEQFF,TGTGCCAGCAGCCGCCCCGGGACTAGCGGGGGGGGTGAGCAGTTCTTC
TRBJ2-3,few,TRBV21-1,-,CASSKLDRGSTDTQYF,TGTGCCAGCAGCAAATTGGACAGGGGTAGCACAGATACGCAGTATTTT
TRBJ2-3,few,TRBV7-2,-,CASSDQGTLDTQYF,TGTGCCAGCAGCGATCAGGGGACGTTAGATACGCAGTATTTT
TRBJ2-2,-,TRBV5-1,-,CASSLAGTKNTGELFF,TGCGCCAGCAGCTTGGCCGGGACGAAAAACACCGGGGAGCTGTTTTTT
TRBJ2-3,-,TRBV5-1,-,CASSLAPGLTSDTQYF,TGCGCCAGCAGCTTGGCGCCAGGGTTGACGTCAGATACGCAGTATTTT
TRBJ2-2,-,TRBV7-7,TRBD1,CASSPGQGLTGELFF,TGTGCCAGCAGTCCCGGACAGGGGTTAACCGGGGAGCTGTTTTTT
TRBJ2-3,few,TRBV6-4,-,CASSEQGLGSTDTQYF,TGTGCCAGCAGTGAGCAGGGGTTGGGTAGCACAGATACGCAGTATTTT